This T cell receptor beta chain came from a study of shared T cell receptors in the human thymus. Profiling relied on immunoSEQ multiplex PCR, and the TCRdb table lists in-frame clones only, not all of them. The sample includes under 450,000 clones, 95% of them seen just once. Trimming cost V 6 bases and J 4 bases; bases outside gene matches: 8. The CDR3 has 13 residues. Germline CDR1 SQVTM, CDR2 ANQGSEA. The chain links TRBV29-1 to TRBJ1-2, with 7 bases aligning to TRBD1. This clonotype was obtained from a human donor. The sample taken for sequencing was thymocytes. For the CDR3, the DNA is TGCAGCGTCACCACAGGGGAAGGCTATGGCTACACCTTC. Its protein is CSVTTGEGYGYTF.